This T cell receptor beta chain is from a study of cytomegalovirus exposure and HLA in healthy donors. The study ran its PCR with 60 Vbeta and 13 Jbeta primers. Generated by immunoSEQ multiplex PCR, the TCRdb table keeps only in-frame clones and is missing some. Here the sample spans about 99,000 clones, 66% being singletons. Germline V gives CDR1 LNHDA, CDR2 SQIVND (reference sequence). CDR3 length: 12 amino acids. Between the trimmed V and J ends, which lost 10 bases and 5 bases, there was a span of 15 bases. The receptor's source is a woman aged 50 to 60 in good health and CMV-seronegative. The specimen was PBMCs. The V gene is TRBV19, the J gene TRBJ2-7; the D gene is possibly TRBD2 (5 bases). CDR3 sequence reads: CATAVGVHEQYF. DNA for the CDR3: TGTGCCACCGCGGTCGGGGTACACGAGCAGTACTTC.